This T cell receptor (beta chain) is from a study of T cell responses to AZD1222 COVID-19 vaccine. Across the whole study: Both about-4-week and about-12-week second-dose recipients were combined. Whole-study results and caveats: Vaccine-related CD4 TCRs covered spike, predominating at 160-218 and 743-854. Among those given AZD1222, only five or six were seropositive at baseline. Rises in breadth and depth of Spike-specific TCRs came after two AZD1222 doses.

Only in-frame clones appear in the TCRdb table, and some are missing; sequencing was by immunoSEQ multiplex PCR. The table records over 60,000 clones, about nine tenths of them present only once. Details on this clone: As yet, its antigen is unknown.

There are 17 residues in the CDR3. V lost 0 bases and J lost 2; bases outside the gene matches: 7. In germline, CDR1 is MNHNS, CDR2 SASEGT. Sample: peripheral blood, taken on day 0 of AZD1222 vaccination. This sequence was found in an adult in good health. This sequence joins TRBV6-1 and TRBJ2-4; 7 positions agree with TRBD1. The CDR3 DNA reads as TGTGCCAGCAGTGAAGCGCCACAGGGGATGACCAAAAACATTCAGTACTTC. Translation gives CASSEAPQGMTKNIQYF.